Listed below are T cell receptor beta chains from one sample, sequenced in a study of T cells in Graves' hyperthyroidism and ophthalmopathy. TCRdb independently ran MiXCR on the multiplex PCR reads; one entry per CDR3 protein. This table holds over 650,000 distinct CDR3 sequences, 16% found once. What was sequenced was blood. The receptor source for this set is a man aged 18 to 30 with Graves' hyperthyroidism. Each CDR3 is given with its conserved first and last residue. A D gene is named only where the DNA matches it firmly. Clone size appears in some rows only: once, few, many, or a class for an expanded clone.

TRBD1,16,many,TRBJ1-1,TRBV2,TGTGCCAGCACTCCGGGACAGGGGGCGCGGGGGCCTGAAGCTTTCTTT,CASTPGQGARGPEAFF
.,16,.,TRBJ2-7,TRBV7-9,TGTGCCAGCAGCTCTACCGGACAGATACCAACCTACGAGCAGTACTTC,CASSSTGQIPTYEQYF
.,13,.,TRBJ2-2,TRBV29-1,TGCAGCGTCCAGGAGGTTTCTTTCGGGGAGCTGTTTTTT,CSVQEVSFGELFF
.,13,many,TRBJ2-1,TRBV19,TGTGCCAGTAGTATCCAGGGCTACAATGAGCAGTTCTTC,CASSIQGYNEQFF
.,12,many,TRBJ2-5,TRBV19,TGTGCCAGTAGTATACCTCAAGAGACCCAGTACTTC,CASSIPQETQYF
.,12,few,TRBJ1-1,TRBV20-1,TGCAGTGCCACTTTTCAGGTGACTGAAGCTTTCTTT,CSATFQVTEAFF
TRBD2,14,many,TRBJ2-7,TRBV28,TGTGCCAGCAGTCCTAGCGGGAGTTCTTACGAGCAGTACTTC,CASSPSGSSYEQYF
.,15,.,TRBJ2-2,TRBV11-1,TGTGCCAGCAAGGGGGATAGCCAGGCCACCGGGGAGCTGTTTTTT,CASKGDSQATGELFF
.,17,few,TRBJ1-2,TRBV27,TGTGCCACCCGCTACGTGGGGCGAACCCCTATTGTGTTCGTCTGGACCTTC,CATRYVGRTPIVFVWTF
TRBD1,18,few,TRBJ2-2,TRBV5-1,TGCGCCAGCAGCTTTGGACAGGGGGCGCGTTGGAGCACCGGGGAGCTGTTTTTT,CASSFGQGARWSTGELFF
TRBD1,13,many,TRBJ2-7,TRBV15,TGTGCCACCAGCAGATCAGGGGGCGCCGAGCAGTACTTC,CATSRSGGAEQYF
TRBD2,15,many,TRBJ2-1,TRBV7-6,TGTGCCAGCAGCTGGAGCGGGAGCTCCTACAATGAGCAGTTCTTC,CASSWSGSSYNEQFF
.,15,few,TRBJ2-7,TRBV9,TGTGCCAGCAGCGTAGAACCGAGTAGCTCCTACGAGCAGTACTTC,CASSVEPSSSYEQYF
TRBD2,17,.,TRBJ2-1,TRBV11-3,TGTGCCAGCAGCATGGGACTAGCGGGAGTTAGTACTAATGAGCAGTTCTTC,CASSMGLAGVSTNEQFF
TRBD2,21,.,TRBJ2-4,TRBV7-2,TGTGCCAGCAGCCAAGGGCGTCTAGCGGGACACTCGGCACTAGCCAAAAACATTCAGTACTTC,CASSQGRLAGHSALAKNIQYF
.,15,.,TRBJ1-3,TRBV20-1,TGCAGTGCTAGAGATAGGGGACGGCCGGGGGACACCATATATTTT,CSARDRGRPGDTIYF
.,12,.,TRBJ1-1,TRBV7-9,TGTGCCAGCAGCGTCTTAGGTACTGAAGCTTTCTTT,CASSVLGTEAFF
.,14,few,TRBJ2-3,TRBV15,TGTGCCACCAGCGAAGGGGCGGACACAGATACGCAGTATTTT,CATSEGADTDTQYF
TRBD2,16,.,TRBJ2-1,TRBV10-3,TGTGCCATCAGCGGGGACTACTCGAGCTCCTACAATGAGCAGTTCTTC,CAISGDYSSSYNEQFF
.,14,.,TRBJ2-3,TRBV12-3/TRBV12-4,TGTGCCAGCAGTTTTCGAGCGGGCACAGATACGCAGTATTTT,CASSFRAGTDTQYF
TRBD1,15,many,TRBJ1-1,TRBV20-1,TGCAGTGCTAGAGATCCTAGGGCAGGGGGTACTGAAGCTTTCTTT,CSARDPRAGGTEAFF
TRBD2,16,many,TRBJ2-2,TRBV2,TGTGCCAGCAGTGAACTAGCGGGAGAGGTGGCCGGGGAGCTGTTTTTT,CASSELAGEVAGELFF
.,15,.,TRBJ2-5,TRBV7-9,TGTGCCAGCAGCCCAGGGAAACGCCTATGGGAGACCCAGTACTTC,CASSPGKRLWETQYF
TRBD1,17,.,TRBJ2-7,TRBV5-4,TGTGCCAGCAGCCAGAGATCCGGGACAGGGGCCTCCTACGAGCAGTACTTC,CASSQRSGTGASYEQYF
TRBD2,17,few,TRBJ2-1,TRBV19,TGTGCCAGTAGTCCACGGACTAGCGGGAGCCCTTTGCGAGAGCAGTTCTTC,CASSPRTSGSPLREQFF
.,16,.,TRBJ1-3,TRBV18,TGTGCCAGCTCACCAAGGAGGGCCGCGGGTGGAAACACCATATATTTT,CASSPRRAAGGNTIYF
.,15,.,TRBJ2-5,TRBV10-3,TGTGCCATCAGTCCCGGGACCCTGGGATTCGAGACCCAGTACTTC,CAISPGTLGFETQYF
.,16,.,TRBJ2-7,TRBV14,TGTGCCAGCAGCCAGGAGGGGAAGGGCGTTCTCTACGAGCAGTACTTC,CASSQEGKGVLYEQYF
TRBD2,15,.,TRBJ2-1,TRBV28,TGTGCCAGCAGTTTTGGAGCGGGAGGATACAATGAGCAGTTCTTC,CASSFGAGGYNEQFF
.,16,few,TRBJ1-5,TRBV20-1,TGCAGTGCTAGAGCTGGGAGCTTTTATAGCAATCAGCCCCAGCATTTT,CSARAGSFYSNQPQHF